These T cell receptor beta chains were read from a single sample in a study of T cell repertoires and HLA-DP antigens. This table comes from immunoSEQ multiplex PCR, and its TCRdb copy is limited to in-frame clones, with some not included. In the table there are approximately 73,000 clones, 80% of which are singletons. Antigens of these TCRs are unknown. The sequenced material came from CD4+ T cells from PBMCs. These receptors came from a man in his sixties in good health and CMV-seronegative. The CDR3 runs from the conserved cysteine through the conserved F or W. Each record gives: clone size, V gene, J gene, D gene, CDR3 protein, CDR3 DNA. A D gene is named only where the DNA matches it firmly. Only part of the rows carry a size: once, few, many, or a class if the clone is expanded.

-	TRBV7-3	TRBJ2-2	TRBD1	CASSVRSTGTLSNTGELFF	TGTGCCAGCAGTGTCCGATCGACAGGGACCCTGTCGAACACCGGGGAGCTGTTTTTT
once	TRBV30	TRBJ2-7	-	CAWSSAYEQYF	TGTGCCTGGAGTAGCGCATACGAGCAGTACTTC
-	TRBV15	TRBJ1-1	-	CATSRNRGTEAFF	TGTGCCACCAGCAGAAACCGAGGGACTGAAGCTTTCTTT
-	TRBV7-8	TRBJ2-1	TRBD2	CASSLGTSGRWDEQFF	TGTGCCAGCAGCTTAGGGACTAGCGGGAGATGGGATGAGCAGTTCTTC
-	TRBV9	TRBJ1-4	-	CASSVAPSEKLFF	TGTGCCAGCAGCGTAGCCCCAAGCGAAAAACTGTTTTTT
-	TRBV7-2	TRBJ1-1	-	CASSLAFGGPEAFF	TGTGCCAGCAGCTTAGCGTTCGGGGGCCCTGAAGCTTTCTTT
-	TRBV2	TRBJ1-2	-	CASSVRTLLYGYTF	TGTGCCAGCAGTGTGCGGACCCTACTCTATGGCTACACCTTC
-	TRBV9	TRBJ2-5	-	CASSVDGRPGETQYF	TGTGCCAGCAGCGTAGACGGCAGGCCAGGGGAGACCCAGTACTTC
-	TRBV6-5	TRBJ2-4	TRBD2	CASSLSGGAKNIQYF	TGTGCCAGCAGCCTTAGCGGGGGAGCCAAAAACATTCAGTACTTC
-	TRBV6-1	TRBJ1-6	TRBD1	CASSRTGYNSPLHF	TGTGCCAGCAGCAGGACAGGCTATAATTCACCCCTCCACTTT
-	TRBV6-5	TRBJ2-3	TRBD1	CASRQGLLSTDTQYF	TGTGCCAGCAGACAGGGGCTATTGAGCACAGATACGCAGTATTTT
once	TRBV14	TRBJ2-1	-	CASSQSPPIPYNEQFF	TGTGCCAGCAGCCAAAGTCCACCCATCCCGTACAATGAGCAGTTCTTC
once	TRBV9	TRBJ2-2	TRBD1	CASSPRGPANTGELFF	TGTGCCAGCAGCCCGAGGGGGCCTGCGAACACCGGGGAGCTGTTTTTT
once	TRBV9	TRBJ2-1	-	CASSVGGRVSYNEQFF	TGTGCCAGCAGCGTTGGGGGCCGTGTAAGCTACAATGAGCAGTTCTTC
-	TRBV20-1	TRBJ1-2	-	CSWPQGGGYTF	TGCTCCTGGCCCCAGGGCGGCGGCTACACCTTC
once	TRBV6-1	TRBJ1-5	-	CASRKTNQPQHF	TGTGCCAGCCGGAAGACAAATCAGCCCCAGCATTTT
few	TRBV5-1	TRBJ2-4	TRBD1	CASSLGVDRDGVNIQYF	TGCGCCAGCAGCTTGGGGGTGGACAGGGATGGAGTAAACATTCAGTACTTC
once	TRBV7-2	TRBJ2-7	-	CASSLAAEQYF	TGTGCCAGCAGCTTAGCGGCCGAGCAGTACTTC
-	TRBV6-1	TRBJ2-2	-	CASSEAGEVTGELFF	TGTGCCAGCAGTGAAGCAGGGGAGGTGACCGGGGAGCTGTTTTTT
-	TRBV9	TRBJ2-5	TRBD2	CASSPLGLARETQYF	TGTGCCAGCAGCCCCCTGGGACTAGCGCGCGAGACCCAGTACTTC
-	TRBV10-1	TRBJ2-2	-	CASSEATEAGELFF	TGCGCCAGCAGTGAAGCAACCGAGGCCGGGGAGCTGTTTTTT
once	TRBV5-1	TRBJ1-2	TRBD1	CASSLQGASPYGYTF	TGCGCCAGCAGCTTGCAGGGGGCCTCCCCATATGGCTACACCTTC
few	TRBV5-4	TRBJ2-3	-	CASSLDRFTDTQYF	TGTGCCAGCAGCTTGGACAGATTCACAGATACGCAGTATTTT
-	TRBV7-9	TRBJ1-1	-	CASSLGGTEEAFF	TGTGCCAGCAGCTTAGGAGGCACAGAAGAAGCTTTCTTT
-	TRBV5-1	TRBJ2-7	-	CASSLTSYEQYF	TGCGCCAGCAGCTTGACCTCCTACGAGCAGTACTTC
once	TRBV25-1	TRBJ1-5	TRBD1	CASSQTGDRNQPQHF	TGTGCCAGCAGCCAGACAGGGGATCGCAATCAGCCCCAGCATTTT
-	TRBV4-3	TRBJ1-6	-	CASSQIARDSPLHF	TGCGCCAGCAGCCAAATCGCCCGGGATTCACCCCTCCACTTT
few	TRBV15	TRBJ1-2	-	CATSRAGFNYGYTF	TGTGCCACCAGCAGGGCAGGTTTTAACTATGGCTACACCTTC
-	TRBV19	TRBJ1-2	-	CASSKKGQVGTNYGYTF	TGTGCCAGTAGTAAAAAAGGCCAGGTCGGGACTAACTATGGCTACACCTTC
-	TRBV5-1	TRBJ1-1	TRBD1	CASSSRDSSMNTEAFF	TGCGCCAGCAGCTCCCGGGACAGCTCTATGAACACTGAAGCTTTCTTT
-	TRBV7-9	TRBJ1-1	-	CASSSHSDGGAEAFF	TGTGCCAGCAGCTCCCACTCGGACGGGGGCGCCGAAGCTTTCTTT
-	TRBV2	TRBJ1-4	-	CASSSAEGGNEKLFF	TGTGCCAGCAGTTCCGCGGAGGGAGGAAATGAAAAACTGTTTTTT
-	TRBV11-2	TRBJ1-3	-	CASSLSGPRGGNTIYF	TGTGCCAGCAGCCTCTCGGGACCTCGTGGCGGAAACACCATATATTTT
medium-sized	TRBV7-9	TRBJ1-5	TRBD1	CASSQGAFNQPQHF	TGTGCCAGCAGCCAGGGGGCATTCAATCAGCCCCAGCATTTT
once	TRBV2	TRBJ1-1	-	CASRDNAGKAFF	TGTGCCAGCAGGGACAACGCCGGTAAGGCTTTCTTT
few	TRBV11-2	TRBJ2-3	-	CASSLGLSTDTQYF	TGTGCCAGCAGCTTAGGGCTTAGCACAGATACGCAGTATTTT
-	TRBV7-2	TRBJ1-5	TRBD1	CASSPKTGDAGNQPQHF	TGTGCCAGCAGCCCCAAGACAGGGGATGCGGGCAATCAGCCCCAGCATTTT
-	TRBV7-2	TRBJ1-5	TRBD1	CASSRLDRVNQPQHF	TGTGCCAGCAGCCGACTCGACAGGGTCAATCAGCCCCAGCATTTT
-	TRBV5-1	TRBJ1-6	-	CASSLSGTRYNSPLHF	TGCGCCAGCAGCTTGTCGGGGACCCGTTATAATTCACCCCTCCACTTT
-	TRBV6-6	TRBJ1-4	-	CASSTGQTTNEKLFF	TGTGCCAGCAGTACCGGACAGACAACTAATGAAAAACTGTTTTTT
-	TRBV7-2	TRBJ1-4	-	CASSLRGVNEKLFF	TGTGCCAGCAGCTTACGGGGGGTTAATGAAAAACTGTTTTTT
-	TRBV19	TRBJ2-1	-	CASSRRESYNEQFF	TGTGCCAGTAGTAGAAGGGAATCCTACAATGAGCAGTTCTTC
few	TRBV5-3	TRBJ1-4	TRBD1	CARSLQGVGEKLFF	TGTGCCAGAAGTTTACAGGGGGTGGGTGAAAAACTGTTTTTT